The rows below give T cell receptor beta chains drawn from one sample of a study of human T cells and chemical hapten exposure. TCRdb called the RACE reads again in MiXCR, with one record for every CDR3 protein. The sample consists of tens of thousands of distinct CDR3 sequences, over 7.5% of them appearing once. This specimen consisted of whole blood, obtained in connection with sensitization to the hapten diphenylcyclopropenone (DPC). These receptors came from a woman in her forties with alopecia areata. Some clones in this sample may be carry-over from other donors' samples. CDR3s include the opening cysteine and the closing phenylalanine or tryptophan. D genes are given only for firm matches. Size is omitted from some rows. Given values are once, few, many or a class for expanded clones.

j_gene: TRBJ1-3; d_gene: -; abundance: few; v_gene: TRBV7-6; CDR3aa: CASSLVGGPGNTIYF; CDR3nt: TGTGCCAGCAGCTTAGTGGGAGGGCCTGGAAACACCATATATTTT
j_gene: TRBJ1-5; d_gene: TRBD1; abundance: few; v_gene: TRBV29-1; CDR3aa: CSVVVTGSNQPQHF; CDR3nt: TGCAGCGTTGTCGTGACAGGGAGCAATCAGCCCCAGCATTTT
j_gene: TRBJ2-4; d_gene: -; abundance: -; v_gene: TRBV12-3/TRBV12-4; CDR3aa: CASSPSHSLQNIQYF; CDR3nt: TGTGCCAGCAGCCCCTCCCACAGTCTTCAAAACATTCAGTACTTC
j_gene: TRBJ1-3; d_gene: -; abundance: few; v_gene: TRBV7-2; CDR3aa: CASSPIISGNTIYF; CDR3nt: TGTGCCAGCAGTCCTATAATCTCTGGAAACACCATATATTTT
j_gene: TRBJ1-4; d_gene: -; abundance: many; v_gene: TRBV25-1; CDR3aa: CARGCSGVFF; CDR3nt: TGTGCCCGGGGGTGCAGTGGGGTGTTTTTT
j_gene: TRBJ1-3; d_gene: -; abundance: many; v_gene: TRBV7-9; CDR3aa: CASSLGDGIRSGNTIYF; CDR3nt: TGTGCCAGCAGCTTAGGGGACGGAATACGCTCTGGAAACACCATATATTTT
j_gene: TRBJ2-2; d_gene: -; abundance: many; v_gene: TRBV11-2; CDR3aa: CASRKAANTGELFF; CDR3nt: TGTGCCAGCAGAAAAGCCGCGAACACCGGGGAGCTGTTTTTT
j_gene: TRBJ1-2; d_gene: TRBD1; abundance: -; v_gene: TRBV20-1; CDR3aa: CSASGTGWTNYGYTF; CDR3nt: TGCAGTGCTTCCGGGACAGGGTGGACTAACTATGGCTACACCTTC
j_gene: TRBJ2-6; d_gene: -; abundance: many; v_gene: TRBV3-1; CDR3aa: CASSQERSVSGANVLTF; CDR3nt: TGTGCCAGCAGCCAAGAAAGATCGGTCTCTGGGGCCAACGTCCTGACTTTC
j_gene: TRBJ2-3; d_gene: TRBD2; abundance: -; v_gene: TRBV9; CDR3aa: CASSALLAGGPNTQYF; CDR3nt: TGTGCCAGCAGCGCCTTGCTAGCGGGGGGGCCGAATACGCAGTATTTT
j_gene: TRBJ1-1; d_gene: -; abundance: many; v_gene: TRBV20-1; CDR3aa: CSARPASMNTEAFF; CDR3nt: TGCAGTGCTAGGCCCGCCAGCATGAACACTGAAGCTTTCTTT
j_gene: TRBJ1-4; d_gene: -; abundance: many; v_gene: TRBV7-2; CDR3aa: CASSFGGDGEKLFF; CDR3nt: TGTGCCAGCAGCTTCGGAGGGGATGGAGAAAAACTGTTTTTT
j_gene: TRBJ2-5; d_gene: TRBD2; abundance: many; v_gene: TRBV2; CDR3aa: CASGGVGGQETQYF; CDR3nt: TGTGCCAGCGGGGGGGTAGGAGGGCAAGAGACCCAGTACTTC
j_gene: TRBJ2-1; d_gene: -; abundance: many; v_gene: TRBV7-9; CDR3aa: CASSQDDRIQFF; CDR3nt: TGTGCCAGCAGCCAAGATGACAGGATACAGTTCTTC
j_gene: TRBJ1-5; d_gene: -; abundance: few; v_gene: TRBV6-2/TRBV6-3; CDR3aa: CASREDSWGHQPQHF; CDR3nt: TGTGCCAGCAGGGAGGACAGTTGGGGACATCAGCCCCAGCATTTT
j_gene: TRBJ2-7; d_gene: -; abundance: many; v_gene: TRBV10-3; CDR3aa: CAISEKPPTSEQYF; CDR3nt: TGTGCCATCAGTGAGAAACCCCCGACGTCCGAGCAGTACTTC
j_gene: TRBJ2-5; d_gene: -; abundance: many; v_gene: TRBV7-9; CDR3aa: CASSPRETQYF; CDR3nt: TGTGCCAGCAGCCCGCGGGAGACCCAGTACTTC
j_gene: TRBJ2-5; d_gene: TRBD1; abundance: many; v_gene: TRBV5-1; CDR3aa: CASSSGTGQQETQYF; CDR3nt: TGCGCCAGCAGCTCGGGGACAGGACAACAAGAGACCCAGTACTTC
j_gene: TRBJ2-6; d_gene: -; abundance: few; v_gene: TRBV29-1; CDR3aa: CSVRPVGANVLTF; CDR3nt: TGCAGCGTCCGGCCGGTCGGGGCCAACGTCCTGACTTTC
j_gene: TRBJ1-1; d_gene: -; abundance: many; v_gene: TRBV6-2/TRBV6-3; CDR3aa: CASTAWGAEAFF; CDR3nt: TGTGCCAGCACCGCGTGGGGGGCTGAAGCTTTCTTT
j_gene: TRBJ2-7; d_gene: TRBD2; abundance: -; v_gene: TRBV5-4; CDR3aa: CASSRWGGEQYF; CDR3nt: TGTGCCAGCAGCAGGTGGGGAGGGGAGCAGTACTTC
j_gene: TRBJ2-1; d_gene: -; abundance: -; v_gene: TRBV4-1; CDR3aa: CASSQPIGISTNEQFF; CDR3nt: TGCGCCAGCAGCCAACCGATCGGGATTTCCACCAATGAGCAGTTCTTC
j_gene: TRBJ2-1; d_gene: TRBD2; abundance: few; v_gene: TRBV12-3/TRBV12-4; CDR3aa: CASSLGLAGVGNEQFF; CDR3nt: TGTGCCAGCAGTTTAGGTCTAGCGGGGGTTGGTAATGAGCAGTTCTTC
j_gene: TRBJ1-4; d_gene: -; abundance: many; v_gene: TRBV4-3; CDR3aa: CASSQAAGEELEKLFF; CDR3nt: TGCGCCAGCAGCCAAGCCGCCGGGGAAGAACTCGAAAAACTGTTTTTT
j_gene: TRBJ2-7; d_gene: TRBD2; abundance: many; v_gene: TRBV29-1; CDR3aa: CSVEVRGGPPYEQYF; CDR3nt: TGCAGCGTTGAAGTGCGCGGGGGACCCCCCTACGAGCAGTACTTC
j_gene: TRBJ2-1; d_gene: -; abundance: many; v_gene: TRBV7-2; CDR3aa: CASSLEVAGGSNEQFF; CDR3nt: TGTGCCAGCAGCTTAGAAGTGGCAGGAGGTTCCAATGAGCAGTTCTTC
j_gene: TRBJ2-7; d_gene: TRBD1; abundance: -; v_gene: TRBV7-2; CDR3aa: CASSPNRGQGEQYF; CDR3nt: TGTGCCAGCAGCCCAAACAGGGGACAGGGCGAGCAGTACTTC
j_gene: TRBJ2-5; d_gene: TRBD2; abundance: few; v_gene: TRBV6-5; CDR3aa: CASSPGLAGGETQYF; CDR3nt: TGTGCCAGCAGTCCGGGACTAGCGGGGGGAGAGACCCAGTACTTC
j_gene: TRBJ2-3; d_gene: -; abundance: -; v_gene: TRBV10-2; CDR3aa: CASSDNGDTQYF; CDR3nt: TGCGCCAGCAGTGATAACGGGGATACGCAGTATTTT
j_gene: TRBJ2-1; d_gene: -; abundance: -; v_gene: TRBV9; CDR3aa: CASSARLGSGLSNEQFF; CDR3nt: TGTGCCAGCAGCGCGCGCCTTGGCAGCGGGTTAAGCAATGAGCAGTTCTTC
j_gene: TRBJ2-7; d_gene: TRBD1; abundance: many; v_gene: TRBV6-2/TRBV6-3; CDR3aa: CASSYSGQGAFAYEQYF; CDR3nt: TGTGCCAGCAGTTACTCGGGACAGGGGGCATTCGCCTACGAGCAGTACTTC
j_gene: TRBJ1-3; d_gene: -; abundance: many; v_gene: TRBV7-2; CDR3aa: CASSLNKPSGNTIYF; CDR3nt: TGTGCCAGCAGCCTAAACAAACCCTCTGGAAACACCATATATTTT
j_gene: TRBJ1-1; d_gene: -; abundance: -; v_gene: TRBV12-3/TRBV12-4; CDR3aa: CASSLGRSTEALF; CDR3nt: TGTGCCAGCAGTTTAGGGCGAAGCACTGAAGCTCTCTTT
j_gene: TRBJ2-3; d_gene: -; abundance: many; v_gene: TRBV20-1; CDR3aa: CSASSRGGTDTQYF; CDR3nt: TGCAGTGCTAGCAGTCGGGGAGGCACAGATACGCAGTATTTT
j_gene: TRBJ2-5; d_gene: TRBD1; abundance: many; v_gene: TRBV20-1; CDR3aa: CSASLTGAETQYF; CDR3nt: TGCAGTGCTAGTCTCACAGGGGCGGAGACCCAGTACTTC
j_gene: TRBJ2-7; d_gene: TRBD1; abundance: -; v_gene: TRBV20-1; CDR3aa: CSASGDRTYEQYF; CDR3nt: TGCAGTGCTAGCGGGGACAGGACCTACGAGCAGTACTTC
j_gene: TRBJ2-7; d_gene: TRBD2; abundance: few; v_gene: TRBV10-2; CDR3aa: CASSFSGPLPYEQYF; CDR3nt: TGCGCCAGCAGTTTTAGCGGGCCCCTCCCCTACGAGCAGTACTTC
j_gene: TRBJ1-1; d_gene: -; abundance: few; v_gene: TRBV28; CDR3aa: CASTSGVTEAFF; CDR3nt: TGTGCCAGCACGTCAGGGGTTACTGAAGCTTTCTTT
j_gene: TRBJ2-3; d_gene: -; abundance: many; v_gene: TRBV19; CDR3aa: CASSSRGHQYF; CDR3nt: TGTGCCAGTAGTTCCCGGGGGCACCAGTATTTT
j_gene: TRBJ2-1; d_gene: -; abundance: -; v_gene: TRBV4-1; CDR3aa: CASSQGPPVRGARNEQFF; CDR3nt: TGCGCCAGCAGCCAAGGGCCTCCCGTCCGGGGGGCGAGGAATGAGCAGTTCTTC
j_gene: TRBJ2-5; d_gene: TRBD2; abundance: few; v_gene: TRBV12-3/TRBV12-4; CDR3aa: CASGTSGGGWPQYF; CDR3nt: TGTGCCAGCGGGACTAGCGGGGGGGGATGGCCCCAGTACTTC
j_gene: TRBJ2-1; d_gene: TRBD2; abundance: few; v_gene: TRBV6-2/TRBV6-3; CDR3aa: CASLPGHVAGSYNEQFF; CDR3nt: TGTGCCAGCCTCCCGGGGCACGTAGCGGGGTCCTACAATGAGCAGTTCTTC
j_gene: TRBJ2-7; d_gene: -; abundance: many; v_gene: TRBV4-3; CDR3aa: CASSPDRTYEQYF; CDR3nt: TGCGCCAGCAGCCCGGACAGAACCTACGAGCAGTACTTC
j_gene: TRBJ1-6; d_gene: TRBD1; abundance: -; v_gene: TRBV12-3/TRBV12-4; CDR3aa: CASSDRVSSYNSPLHF; CDR3nt: TGTGCCAGCTCTGACAGGGTGAGCTCCTATAATTCACCCCTCCACTTT
j_gene: TRBJ2-2; d_gene: -; abundance: few; v_gene: TRBV6-1; CDR3aa: CASSEFQAANTGELFF; CDR3nt: TGTGCCAGCAGTGAATTCCAGGCCGCGAACACCGGGGAGCTGTTTTTT
j_gene: TRBJ2-2; d_gene: TRBD1; abundance: few; v_gene: TRBV6-1; CDR3aa: CASSGGQGAHTGELFF; CDR3nt: TGTGCCAGCAGTGGGGGACAGGGGGCGCACACCGGGGAGCTGTTTTTT
j_gene: TRBJ2-1; d_gene: TRBD1; abundance: many; v_gene: TRBV25-1; CDR3aa: CASSESAGTGKYNEQFF; CDR3nt: TGTGCCAGCAGTGAATCGGCCGGGACAGGGAAATACAATGAGCAGTTCTTC
j_gene: TRBJ1-5; d_gene: -; abundance: many; v_gene: TRBV28; CDR3aa: CASTRTLKSNQPQHF; CDR3nt: TGTGCCAGCACCAGGACCTTGAAGAGCAATCAGCCCCAGCATTTT
j_gene: TRBJ1-2; d_gene: -; abundance: many; v_gene: TRBV11-2; CDR3aa: CASSLGPDHYGYTF; CDR3nt: TGTGCCAGCAGCTTAGGGCCGGACCACTATGGCTACACCTTC
j_gene: TRBJ2-7; d_gene: -; abundance: many; v_gene: TRBV4-3; CDR3aa: CASSVQGGYEQYF; CDR3nt: TGCGCCAGCAGCGTACAGGGTGGCTACGAGCAGTACTTC
j_gene: TRBJ2-5; d_gene: -; abundance: -; v_gene: TRBV28; CDR3aa: CASSSNTASRETQYF; CDR3nt: TGTGCCAGCAGTTCCAATACTGCGTCGCGGGAGACCCAGTACTTC
j_gene: TRBJ2-3; d_gene: -; abundance: many; v_gene: TRBV4-3; CDR3aa: CASSQGIYDTQYF; CDR3nt: TGCGCCAGCAGCCAAGGTATCTACGATACGCAGTATTTT
j_gene: TRBJ1-2; d_gene: -; abundance: few; v_gene: TRBV20-1; CDR3aa: CSALRGGYGYTF; CDR3nt: TGCAGTGCTCTCCGGGGTGGCTATGGCTACACCTTC
j_gene: TRBJ2-1; d_gene: TRBD2; abundance: few; v_gene: TRBV7-9; CDR3aa: CASSPPGSGVSNEQFF; CDR3nt: TGTGCCAGCAGCCCCCCGGGTAGCGGGGTAAGCAATGAGCAGTTCTTC
j_gene: TRBJ2-1; d_gene: TRBD2; abundance: many; v_gene: TRBV7-9; CDR3aa: CASRLTSGGRDEQFF; CDR3nt: TGTGCCAGCAGGTTGACTAGCGGGGGGAGAGATGAGCAGTTCTTC
j_gene: TRBJ2-1; d_gene: TRBD2; abundance: few; v_gene: TRBV7-7; CDR3aa: CASSFRAYWTSVPLRGTYNEQFF; CDR3nt: TGTGCCAGCAGCTTTAGAGCCTATTGGACTAGCGTTCCCCTCCGAGGTACCTACAATGAGCAGTTCTTC
j_gene: TRBJ1-5; d_gene: -; abundance: few; v_gene: TRBV6-2/TRBV6-3; CDR3aa: CASSRDTLPLKPQHF; CDR3nt: TGTGCCAGCAGCCGCGACACACTACCTCTAAAACCCCAGCATTTT